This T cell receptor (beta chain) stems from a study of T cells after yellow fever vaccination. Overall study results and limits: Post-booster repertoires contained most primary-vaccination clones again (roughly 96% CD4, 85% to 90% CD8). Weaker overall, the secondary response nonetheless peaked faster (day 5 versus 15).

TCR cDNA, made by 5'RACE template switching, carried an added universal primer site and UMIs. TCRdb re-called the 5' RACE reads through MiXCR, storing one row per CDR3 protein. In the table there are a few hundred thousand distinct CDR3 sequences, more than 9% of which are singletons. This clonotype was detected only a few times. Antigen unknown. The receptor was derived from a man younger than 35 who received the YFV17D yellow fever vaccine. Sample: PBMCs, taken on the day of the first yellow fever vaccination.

In DNA, the CDR3 is TGTGCCAGCAGCCTCCGGGACGGAAACATTCAGTACTTC. The encoded protein is CASSLRDGNIQYF. This chain uses TRBV7-9 with TRBJ2-4; D is possibly TRBD1 or TRBD2 (5 bases each). Trimming removed 5 bases at V and 6 bases at J, with 11 bases between. CDR1 SEHNR and CDR2 FQNEAQ come from the germline V gene (reference sequence). There are 13 residues in the CDR3.